By share, the clone carrying this T cell receptor (delta chain) counts as medium-sized. Its antigen is as yet unknown. All 8 TRDV and 4 TRDJ genes were targeted in 32-plex amplification of genomic DNA. In roughly 3 barcoding PCR cycles, molecules received a 12-nucleotide UMI, then adapter PCR followed. TCRdb re-analyzed the multiplex PCR reads via CATT. Among more than 2,000 delta-chain clones, 8.4% were seen once, and the ten largest hold roughly half. This specimen belongs to a study of DNA immune sequencing with unique molecular identifiers. Study as a whole: γδ T cells were sorted from PBMC by fluorescence-activated cell sorting. Points from the study as a whole: TRDV2 with TRDJ1 was the commonest TRD rearrangement in healthy donors.

The CDR3 is made up of 19 amino acids. Germline-derived CDR1 and CDR2 are GEAIGNYY and EKD. With 0 bases clipped from V and 0 bases from J, the junction kept 15 bases outside the gene matches. The rearrangement uses TRDV2 and TRDJ1, with 7 bases matching TRDD3. This receptor was taken from a human donor in good health. What was sequenced was gamma-delta T cells enriched from blood buffy coat, or unenriched PBMCs (not recorded which). For the CDR3, the DNA is TGTGCCTGTGACACCATACTGGGGACTCCCGGGAGGTACACCGATAAACTCATCTTT. Its translation: CACDTILGTPGRYTDKLIF.